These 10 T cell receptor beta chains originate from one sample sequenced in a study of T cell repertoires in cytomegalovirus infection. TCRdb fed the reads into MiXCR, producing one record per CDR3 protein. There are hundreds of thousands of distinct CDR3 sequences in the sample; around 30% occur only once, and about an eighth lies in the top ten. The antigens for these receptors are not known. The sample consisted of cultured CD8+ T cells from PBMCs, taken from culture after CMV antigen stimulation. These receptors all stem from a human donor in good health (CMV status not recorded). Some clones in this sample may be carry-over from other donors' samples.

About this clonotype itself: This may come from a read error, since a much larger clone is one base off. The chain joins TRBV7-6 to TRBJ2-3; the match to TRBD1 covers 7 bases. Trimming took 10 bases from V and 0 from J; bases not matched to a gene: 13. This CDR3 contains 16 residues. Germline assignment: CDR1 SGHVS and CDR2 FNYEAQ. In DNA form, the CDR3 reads TGTGCCAACCTTGGACAGGCGGAGAGGAGCACAGATACGCAGTATTTT. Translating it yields CANLGQAERSTDTQYF.

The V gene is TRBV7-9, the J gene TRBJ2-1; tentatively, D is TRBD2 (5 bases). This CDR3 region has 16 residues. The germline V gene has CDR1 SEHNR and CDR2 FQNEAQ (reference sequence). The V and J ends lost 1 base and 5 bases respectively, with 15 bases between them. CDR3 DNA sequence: TGTGCCAGCAGCTTAGTCAAGTCTAGCCGAAACAATGAGCAGTTCTTC. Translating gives CASSLVKSSRNNEQFF.

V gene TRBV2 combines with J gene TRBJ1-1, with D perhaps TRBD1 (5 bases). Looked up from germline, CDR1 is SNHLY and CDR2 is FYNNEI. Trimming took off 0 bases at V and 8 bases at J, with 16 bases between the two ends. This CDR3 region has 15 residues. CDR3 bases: TGTGCCAGCAGTGAAGCGCCTCCTAATGGGGGAGAAGCTTTCTTT. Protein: CASSEAPPNGGEAFF.

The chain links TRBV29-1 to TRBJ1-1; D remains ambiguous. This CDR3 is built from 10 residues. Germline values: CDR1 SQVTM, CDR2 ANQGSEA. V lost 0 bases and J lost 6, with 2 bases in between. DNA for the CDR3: TGCAGCGTTGAAGAGTCTGAAGCTTTCTTT. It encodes CSVEESEAFF. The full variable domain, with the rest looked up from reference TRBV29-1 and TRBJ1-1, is SAVISQKPSRDICQRGTSLTIQCQVDSQVTMMFWYRQQPGQSLTLIATANQGSEATYESGFVIDKFPISRPNLTFSTLTVSNMSPEDSSIYLCSVEESEAFFGQGTRLTVV.

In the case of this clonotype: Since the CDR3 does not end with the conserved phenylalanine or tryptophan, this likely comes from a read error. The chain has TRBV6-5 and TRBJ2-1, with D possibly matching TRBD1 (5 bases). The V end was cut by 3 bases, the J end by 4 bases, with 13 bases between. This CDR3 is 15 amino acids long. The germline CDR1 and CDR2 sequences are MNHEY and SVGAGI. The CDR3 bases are TGTGCCAGCAGTTATGAGCAGGGTTATTACAATGAGCAGTTCTCC. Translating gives CASSYEQGYYNEQFS.

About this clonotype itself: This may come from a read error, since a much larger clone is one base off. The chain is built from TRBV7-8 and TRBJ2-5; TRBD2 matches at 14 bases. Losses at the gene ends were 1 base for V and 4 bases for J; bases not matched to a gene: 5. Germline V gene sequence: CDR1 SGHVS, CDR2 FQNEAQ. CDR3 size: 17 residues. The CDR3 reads CASSLGVGLAGAETQYF. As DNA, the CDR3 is TGTGCCAGCAGCTTAGGGGTGGGACTAGCGGGGGCAGAGACCCAGTACTTC.

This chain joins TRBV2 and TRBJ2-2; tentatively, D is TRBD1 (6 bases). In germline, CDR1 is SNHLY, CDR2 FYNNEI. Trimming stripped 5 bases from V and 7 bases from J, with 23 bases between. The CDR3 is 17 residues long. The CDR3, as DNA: TGTGCCAGCAGTTGGGCGAGGGATACAGGGAAGGTCGGGGAGCTGTTTTTT. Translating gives CASSWARDTGKVGELFF.

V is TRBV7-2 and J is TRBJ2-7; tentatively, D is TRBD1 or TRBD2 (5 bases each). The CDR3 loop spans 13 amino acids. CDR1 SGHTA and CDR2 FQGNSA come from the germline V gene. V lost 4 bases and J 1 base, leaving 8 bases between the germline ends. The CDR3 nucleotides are TGTGCCAGCAGCTGGGGACGGTCCTACGAGCAGTACGTC. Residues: CASSWGRSYEQYV.

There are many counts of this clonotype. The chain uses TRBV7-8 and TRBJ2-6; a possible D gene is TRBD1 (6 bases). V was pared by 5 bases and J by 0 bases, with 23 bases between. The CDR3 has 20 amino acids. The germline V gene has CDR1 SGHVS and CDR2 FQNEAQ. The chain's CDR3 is CASSQLKPGQLLSGANVLTF. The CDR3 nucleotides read TGTGCCAGCAGCCAATTAAAACCGGGACAACTCCTCTCTGGGGCCAACGTCCTGACTTTC.

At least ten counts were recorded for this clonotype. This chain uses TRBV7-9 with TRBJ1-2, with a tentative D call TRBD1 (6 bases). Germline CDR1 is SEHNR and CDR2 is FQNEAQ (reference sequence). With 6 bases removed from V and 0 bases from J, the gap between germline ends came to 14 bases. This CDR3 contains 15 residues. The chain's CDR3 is CASRQQGSPNYGYTF. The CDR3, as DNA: TGTGCCAGCAGACAACAGGGATCCCCTAACTATGGCTACACCTTC.